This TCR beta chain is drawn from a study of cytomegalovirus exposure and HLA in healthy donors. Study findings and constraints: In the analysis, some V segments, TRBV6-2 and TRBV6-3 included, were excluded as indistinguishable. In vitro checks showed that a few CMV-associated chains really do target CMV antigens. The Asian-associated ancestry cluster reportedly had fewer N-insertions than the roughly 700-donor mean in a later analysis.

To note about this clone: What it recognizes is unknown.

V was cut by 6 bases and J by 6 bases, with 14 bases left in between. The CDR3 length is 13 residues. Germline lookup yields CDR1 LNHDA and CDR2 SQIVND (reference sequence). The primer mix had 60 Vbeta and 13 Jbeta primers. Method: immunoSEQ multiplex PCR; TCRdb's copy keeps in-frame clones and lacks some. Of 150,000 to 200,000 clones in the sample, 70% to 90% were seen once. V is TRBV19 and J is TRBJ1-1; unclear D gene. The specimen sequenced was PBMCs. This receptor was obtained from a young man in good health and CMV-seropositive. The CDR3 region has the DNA TGTGCCAGTAGACCGGAAGGAGGTTCTGAAGCTTTCTTT. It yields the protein CASRPEGGSEAFF. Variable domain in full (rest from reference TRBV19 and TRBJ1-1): DGGITQSPKYLFRKEGQNVTLSCEQNLNHDAMYWYRQDPGQGLRLIYYSQIVNDFQKGDIAEGYSVSREKKESFPLTVTSAQKNPTAFYLCASRPEGGSEAFFGQGTRLTVV.